Below are 7 T cell receptor beta chains sequenced from a single sample in a study of shared clonotypes between healthy human individuals. Method: immunoSEQ multiplex PCR; TCRdb's copy keeps in-frame clones and lacks some. The sample has about 230,000 clones, 50% to 75% seen once; the top ten hold 11%. The sequencing sample was made of memory CD4+ T cells sorted from blood. Documented subset: CD45RA-negative fraction. The receptors were sampled from a man aged 25-45 years in good health.

This clone was recorded once. V gene TRBV21-1 combines with J gene TRBJ1-1. TRBV21-1 is marked as a pseudogene. This CDR3 region has 14 residues. CDR3 region: CASSKGPQNTEAFF. CDR3 DNA: TGTGCCAGCAGCAAAGGACCTCAGAACACTGAAGCTTTCTTT.

The chain links TRBV28 to TRBJ1-5; 7 bases are shared with TRBD1. Per germline, CDR1 MDHEN and CDR2 SYDVKM. The CDR3 has 16 amino acids. Trimming removed 6 bases from V and 7 bases from J; junction bases left unmatched: 15. CDR3 nucleotide sequence: TGTGCCAGCAGGGAAGTTCGACAGGGTCTAGGACAGCCCCAGCATTTT. It translates to CASREVRQGLGQPQHF.

The J gene is TRBJ1-5, the V gene TRBV5-1; TRBD1 might be the D (6 bases). The germline CDR1 and CDR2 sequences are SGHRS and YFSETQ. V gave up 0 bases and J gave up 7 bases, with 14 bases separating them. The CDR3 covers 15 residues. The CDR3 nucleotides are TGCGCCAGCAGCTTGGAACAGGGTTTCGGCCAGCCCCAGCATTTT. Protein sequence: CASSLEQGFGQPQHF.

The rearrangement links TRBV11-2 to TRBJ1-4, with D possibly matching TRBD1 (5 bases). This CDR3 contains 13 residues. Trimming took off 4 bases at V and 7 bases at J, with 10 bases between the two ends. CDR1 is SGHAT, CDR2 FQNNGV, per germline. The CDR3 DNA sequence: TGTGCCAGCAGCTCAACGGGGGTTGAAAAACTGTTTTTT. Protein product: CASSSTGVEKLFF.

This clone occurred a few times. J is TRBJ2-2 and V is TRBV5-1; a weak D match, TRBD2 (6 bases). CDR3 length equals 15 residues. The germline V gene has CDR1 SGHRS and CDR2 YFSETQ. The ends were cut back, 4 bases at V and 6 bases at J, with 16 bases in the middle. CDR3 DNA sequence: TGCGCCAGCAGCCGACTAGGTGGAACCGCCGGGGAGCTGTTTTTT. This gives the protein CASSRLGGTAGELFF.

V and J are TRBV5-1 and TRBJ2-2, with a possible D match to TRBD1 (5 bases). CDR1 and CDR2 from the germline V gene are SGHRS and YFSETQ. This CDR3 comprises 16 residues. With 0 bases removed from V and 6 bases from J, the gap between germline ends came to 15 bases. The CDR3 sequence is CASSLVARVESGELFF. The CDR3 coding sequence is TGCGCCAGCAGCTTGGTTGCCAGGGTGGAGTCCGGGGAGCTGTTTTTT.

The chain couples TRBV4-3 to TRBJ1-4, with 11 bases matching TRBD1. CDR1 and CDR2 (germline): LGHNA, YSLEER. CDR3 length: 15 residues. With V trimmed by 3 bases and J by 7 bases, 4 bases remained unmatched. CDR3 in DNA: TGCGCCAGCAGCCAGGACAGGGGGCGCGGTGAAAAACTGTTTTTT. Translating it yields CASSQDRGRGEKLFF.